The TCR beta chain under discussion was sequenced for a study of T cell repertoires in cytomegalovirus infection. V shed 1 base and J 2 bases; nucleotides not matched to a gene: 4. CDR1 MDHEN and CDR2 SYDVKM come from the germline V gene. The CDR3 spans 15 residues. In its sample, this clonotype was seen a few times. As yet, its antigen is unknown. TCRdb fed the reads into MiXCR, producing one record per CDR3 protein. This table has roughly 500,000 distinct CDR3 sequences, roughly 34% appearing once. Sequencing was performed on cultured PBMCs, taken from culture after CMV antigen stimulation. The V call is TRBV28, the J call TRBJ2-5, with 7 bases identical to TRBD2. The receptor was derived from a human donor in good health (CMV status not recorded). Some clones in this sample may be carry-over from other donors' samples. The DNA for the CDR3 is TGTGCCAGCAGTTTATCCGGGGGGAGACAAGAGACCCAGTACTTC. Translating it yields CASSLSGGRQETQYF.